This T cell receptor (beta chain) was captured in a study of human T cells and chemical hapten exposure. This clonotype was picked up one time. Time point of the sample: patch test 1, 2 weeks after DPC sensitization. Stated treatment: therapeutic diphenylcyclopropenone sensitization with weekly scalp DPC. TCRdb reprocessed the RACE reads via MiXCR and lists one record per CDR3 protein. The data hold about 120,000 distinct CDR3 sequences, with around 10% observed a single time. Material: whole blood, obtained in connection with sensitization to the hapten diphenylcyclopropenone (DPC). The source is a woman in her 50s with alopecia areata. Some clones in this sample may be carry-over from other donors' samples.

As DNA, the CDR3 is TGTGCCAGCAGTCGTGGCGGGAGCGCCTACGAGCAGTACTTC. It codes for CASSRGGSAYEQYF. The V call is TRBV28, the J call TRBJ2-7; 7 positions match TRBD2. Trimming removed 5 bases from V and 2 bases from J; junction bases left unmatched: 6. CDR3 length: 14 residues. Germline V lookup: CDR1 MDHEN, CDR2 SYDVKM.